This T cell receptor beta chain was recovered during a study of cytomegalovirus exposure and HLA in healthy donors (dated by TCRdb to between 2016 and 2019). Describing the broader study: An earlier analysis of 587 of the donors reported 250 to 350 Gb of sequence data and some 110 million unique TCR beta sequences obtained from about 200 million T cells. The study combined high-throughput TCR immunosequencing, statistical association of individual TCRs with disease status, and machine learning to predict cytomegalovirus infection status. The number of donors typed differed by locus, with about 629-630 for A, B, C, DRB1 and DQB1, approximately 500 for DQA1, 600 to 610 for DPA1, and 400 to 490 for DPB1. A separate validation cohort of approximately 130 different subjects was used in addition to the approximately 610-subject first cohort. The later analysis used no new phenotypic data to find candidate immune exposures, relying instead on TCR beta sequences and their occurrence across donors. Of the 300 to 450 genotyped donors, over 80% were placed in the genetic ancestry cluster associated with self-reported Caucasian donors. The aim of the study was to test whether cataloging public T cell receptors could identify signatures of past pathogen exposure. An earlier analysis of 587 of the donors applied high-throughput TCR beta sequencing to assess whether each TCR beta V gene segment acted as functional or pseudogenic. A later genetic analysis used genome-wide SNP genotypes for about 65% of the 666 donors, treating that subset as a discovery cohort. All discovery cohort repertoires had been generated using a single sequencing platform. HLA typing included class I and class II loci at four-digit resolution. Four or five DR-DQ haplotypes were treated as single units for association and clustering because of strong linkage in the cohort. Donor age, sex, ethnicity and CMV serostatus were compiled together with the repertoire data. In a later analysis, previously published TCR beta repertoires from about 640 donors were re-analyzed and high-resolution HLA genotyping was added so that TCR occurrence patterns could be studied. An early release that covered 500 to 800 HLA-typed donors contained around 300 gigabases of sequencing data and about 84 million unique TCR sequences. The study profiled the T cell repertoires of hundreds of subjects by immunosequencing and related them to cytomegalovirus serostatus. On average, around 240,000 unique TCR beta nucleotide sequences were sequenced per donor among 350 to 400 genotyped donors of the cohort, with roughly 20% of those sequences being non-productive.

The method was the immunoSEQ multiplex PCR assay. A mixture of 60 forward primers for TCR Vbeta segments and 13 reverse primers for TCR Jbeta segments was used in the multiplex PCR. The CDR3 region of rearranged TCR beta genes was amplified from genomic DNA with a multiplex PCR assay. The amplified TCR beta libraries were sequenced on the Illumina HiSeq System as 87-base-pair reads. Turning to the authors' computational methods: Across the 670 or so repertoires, a later analysis counted approximately 83 million unique TCR beta chains, around 10 million of which were shared by at least two donors. Raw reads were error-corrected and collapsed into unique sequences with a nearest-neighbor algorithm that merged closely related sequences to remove PCR and sequencing errors. To assign V, D and J gene segments, CDR3 sequences were aligned to IMGT reference sequences. Each retained sequence needed at least a six-nucleotide match to both a V gene segment and a J gene segment. A rearrangement counted as productive if the CDR3 had no stop codons and remained in frame with V and J, and every other rearrangement counted as non-productive. CDR3 was defined according to IMGT convention as the region running from the second conserved V-encoded cysteine to the conserved J-encoded phenylalanine. The earlier analysis of around 640 of the donors excluded sequences that lacked an unambiguous match to a single V gene segment. An earlier analysis of 587 of the donors classified V segments as functional when productive rearrangements were above 56.7% and as segregating when the standard deviation between donors was above 5%. To diagnose cytomegalovirus status from the catalog of TCR beta chain sequences, a statistical classification framework was built. In a later analysis, V and J genes were assigned by comparing TCR nucleotide sequences against IMGT/GENE-DB human TR gene sequences. Using the TCRdist pipeline, a later analysis assigned CDR3 sequences along with most-parsimonious VDJ recombination scenarios. In a later analysis, each TCR beta chain was defined by its CDR3 amino acid sequence together with its V-gene family, and reads lacking a unique V-gene family were excluded. To address suspected cross-contamination and a sequencing artifact, a later analysis removed 550 to 750 highly shared, low-generation-probability nucleotide sequences. In a later analysis, a clonal expansion index for each public chain was calculated from normalized within-repertoire ranks of inferred template counts. Generation probabilities in a later analysis came from a VDJ recombination model fitted to out-of-frame rearrangements, and those results were checked against IGoR. In a later analysis, hypergeometric tests were used to score TCR-TCR, TCR-HLA and TCR-CMV co-occurrence, with a repertoire-size bias correction applied to TCR pairs. To estimate false discovery rates, a later analysis permuted the HLA or CMV assignments 20 times. In a later analysis, co-occurring TCRs were grouped using DBSCAN, and TCRdist sequence similarity was added for clustering within HLA-allele-positive subsets. Repertoires with fewer than 30,000 or more than 120,000 public chains, plus five repertoires with anomalous nucleotide sharing, were excluded from co-occurrence clustering. What TCRdb holds here is the immuneACCESS table cut down to in-frame rearrangements. Part of the clones is not present; checked against another copy, under half of the missing clones reflect an unresolved V gene, and the others are unexplained. V, J and clone size are those of that table, while D and trimming were read from the DNA. The sample table holds about 190,000 clones, of which about 90% were seen once. Of the sample, over 1% falls within the top ten clones.

The cohort comprised around 700 healthy bone marrow donors. All cohort members were sampled while nominally healthy, although unrecorded immune exposures were likely present. The donor was CMV seronegative and belonged to the group of 320 or so seronegative cohort members. A peripheral blood sample was provided by each donor, and peripheral blood mononuclear cells were used for TCR beta sequencing. Genomic DNA extraction from the blood cell samples was performed with the Qiagen DNeasy Blood Extraction Kit. As to this clone: It has no known antigen specificity. Nothing much larger sits one base from this clone, and base qualities are not available.

Beyond this particular receptor, the publication reports: The sequencing pipeline was judged likely to have produced a cluster of highly shared sequence variants as a technical artifact. Linkage disequilibrium might explain the correlated functional status among segregating V segments, but an unknown experimental factor could not be excluded. Because counts were too low, roughly 18 rarely observed V segments, including chromosome 9 orphons, were left out of the earlier analysis of 500 to 750 of the donors. Because the 87-base-pair reads could not distinguish some IMGT-functional V segments, including TRBV6-2 and TRBV6-3, those segments were excluded. In a later analysis, most CMV-associated TCR beta chains were found to appear HLA-restricted, with HLA associations seemingly driven largely by CMV exposure. The cohort was sequenced for TCR beta chains only, and without alpha or paired-chain data the features that could be detected were limited. In the study, some 160 TCR beta chains were listed as associated with cytomegalovirus. In a later analysis, HLA-associated TCR beta chains were found to be more clonally expanded and to have lower generation probabilities than equally common non-associated chains. A further reported finding was that TCR beta sequences accurately predicted the HLA-A and HLA-B alleles for most subjects in the first cohort. Strong co-occurrence of HLA alleles, especially DR and DQ, made assigning TCR associations to individual alleles difficult. The authors suggested that the approach could potentially be generalized to other disease states and immunological phenotypes. An association between a missense DCLRE1C variant and V-gene and J-gene trimming of TCR beta chains was found in a later genetic analysis and replicated in an independent cohort. Because HLA typing was missing for some donors at each locus, association tests included only the typed subset. The only immune exposure information available for the cohort was CMV serostatus. Presence/absence analyses assumed roughly uniform sequencing depth across donors, an assumption that may not hold. In a later analysis, several top co-occurrence clusters were reported to appear linked to parvovirus B19, influenza, CMV and Epstein-Barr virus. In vitro tests confirmed that a few of the cytomegalovirus-associated TCR beta chains recognize cytomegalovirus antigens. A later genetic analysis reported fewer N-insertions in productive TCRs among donors in an Asian-associated ancestry cluster than the roughly 690-donor mean. In a later analysis, the rate of TCR association differed among HLA loci, with DRB1 alleles having the most associated TCRs and HLA-C alleles having the fewest. In a later analysis, 16,951 TCR beta sequences were associated with specific HLA alleles at a false discovery rate of 0.05. While some public TCRs were present in many individuals, most TCR sequences turned up only very rarely across donors. Broadly in line with IMGT annotations, most TCR beta V segments showed up in productive rearrangements about 87% or about 30% of the time in an earlier analysis of several hundred of the donors. The classifier was reported to diagnose cytomegalovirus status with high specificity and sensitivity in both the original and validation cohorts.

The junction shows trimming of 4 bases on V and 2 bases on J, and the gene matches do not reach 6 bases of it. Measured from the cysteine to the phenylalanine, the CDR3 is 17 residues long. Only the CDR3 DNA is retained, 51 bases long and in frame from the first base. Via the germline V gene, CDR1 is SGDLS and CDR2 YYNGEE. The receptor chain draws on TRBV9 and TRBJ2-3; 14 middle bases align to TRBD2. This TCR derives from a man younger than 45 in good health and CMV-seronegative. The sample was PBMCs. The sequenced DNA is TGTGCCAGCAGCCCCGGACTAGCGGGAGGCCTCACAGATACGCAGTATTTT. It translates to CASSPGLAGGLTDTQYF.